These 27 T cell receptor beta chains originate from one sample sequenced in a study of blood T cell repertoires in COVID-19. Produced via immunoSEQ multiplex PCR; TCRdb's table is partial and in-frame only. This sample has hundreds of thousands of clones; about 87% occur once, and the top ten carry under 0.3%. The material sequenced was peripheral blood. The receptors originated from a young woman with acute or convalescent COVID-19.

The genes are TRBV6-5 and TRBJ2-2, with 13 bases lining up with TRBD2. Germline CDR1 and CDR2: MNHEY and SVGAGI. V was clipped by 0 bases and J by 5 bases; unmatched bases: 0. The CDR3 runs 16 residues. The CDR3 DNA reads as TGTGCCAGCAGTTACTCGACTAGCGGGGGGACCGGGGAGCTGTTTTTT. It specifies CASSYSTSGGTGELFF.

The chain is built from TRBV5-7 and TRBJ1-5; D is unresolved. TRBV5-7 is assigned to the ORF class and has an uncertain function. This CDR3 has 13 amino acids. V lost 4 bases and J lost 5, with 10 bases in between. The CDR3 DNA sequence: TGTGCCAGCAGCGGGGAGCGGCATCAGCCCCAGCATTTT. It yields the protein CASSGERHQPQHF.

This clone has only one observation. The V gene is TRBV7-9, the J gene TRBJ1-1; 7 bases are a match to TRBD1. Trimming at V came to 7 bases and at J to 3 bases, leaving 14 bases not matched to a gene. The CDR3 is 16 amino acids. Germline-derived CDR1 and CDR2 are SEHNR and FQNEAQ (reference sequence). The CDR3 spells CASIVRGNPTDTEAFF. CDR3 coding DNA: TGTGCCAGCATCGTCAGGGGGAACCCTACCGACACTGAAGCTTTCTTT.

This chain uses TRBV12-3 or TRBV12-4 with TRBJ2-1; D gene unclear. The V end lost 3 bases, the J end lost 7 bases, and 7 bases lay between the germline ends. This CDR3 contains 12 residues. For the CDR3, the DNA is TGTGCCAGCAGTTTGCCTCGGAATGAGCAGTTCTTC. Residues: CASSLPRNEQFF.

The rearrangement joins TRBV30 to TRBJ2-7; no firm D call. CDR3 length: 12 amino acids. The V gene's germline CDR1 is GTSNPN and CDR2 SVGIG (reference sequence). V lost 4 bases and J lost 3, with 10 bases in between. DNA of the CDR3: TGTGCCTGGAAGGTCGCAGGCTACGAGCAGTACTTC. Its protein is CAWKVAGYEQYF.

The chain recombines TRBV12-3 or TRBV12-4 with TRBJ2-3; D gene unclear. The germline V and J ends were trimmed by 6 bases and 6 bases, with 7 bases remaining between them. The length of the CDR3 is 11 residues. The CDR3 is CASSPRDTQYF. CDR3 sequence (DNA): TGTGCCAGCAGCCCTCGGGATACGCAGTATTTT.

J is TRBJ2-7 and V is TRBV30; 7 nucleotides agree with TRBD1. Trimming cost V 3 bases and J 0 bases; bases outside gene matches: 8. Germline V gene data show CDR1 as GTSNPN and CDR2 as SVGIG (reference sequence). The CDR3 length is 15 residues. CDR3 residues: CAWRAGQASSYEQYF. CDR3 in DNA: TGTGCCTGGAGGGCAGGACAGGCCAGCTCCTACGAGCAGTACTTC.

V usage is TRBV29-1 and J usage is TRBJ2-3; TRBD2 agrees at 7 bases. Trimming at V came to 3 bases and at J to 3 bases, leaving 6 bases not matched to a gene. Germline V gives CDR1 SQVTM, CDR2 ANQGSEA. CDR3 size: 14 residues. In nucleotides, the CDR3 is TGCAGCGTTGAGGGGAGGGGAGGAACAGATACGCAGTATTTT. Residues: CSVEGRGGTDTQYF.

CDR3 protein: CASRSRSVHGYTF. CDR3 sequence (DNA): TGTGCCAGCAGGTCCCGCAGTGTGCATGGCTACACCTTC. The chain is built from TRBV3-1 (or the pseudogene TRBV3-2) and TRBJ1-2, with D unclear. V was pared by 6 bases and J by 6 bases, with 14 bases between. Germline values: CDR1 LGHDT, CDR2 YNNKEL (reference sequence). The CDR3 is 13 residues long.

The rearrangement uses TRBV12-3 or TRBV12-4 and TRBJ1-1; 7 bases are a match to TRBD1. The V segment lost 6 bases and the J segment 10 bases; nucleotides outside the gene matches: 5. This CDR3 has 11 amino acids. This CDR3 reads CASRLSGGAFF. CDR3 sequence (DNA): TGTGCCAGCAGACTTTCAGGGGGAGCTTTCTTT.

The V call is TRBV6-5, the J call TRBJ2-1, with 7 nucleotides matching TRBD1. Per the germline V gene, CDR1 is MNHEY and CDR2 is SVGAGI. The CDR3 has 14 amino acids. After removal of 6 bases from V and 4 bases from J, the junction contained 6 bases not matched to a gene. In DNA form, the CDR3 reads TGTGCCAGCAGCCAGGGGGATGCTTACAATGAGCAGTTCTTC. It translates to CASSQGDAYNEQFF.

The rearrangement uses TRBV5-6 and TRBJ1-1; 7 positions agree with TRBD1. The CDR3 spans 13 residues. The V gene end was trimmed by 6 bases and the J gene end by 0 bases; junction bases not matched to a gene: 2. Per the germline V gene, CDR1 is SGHDT and CDR2 is YYEEEE. The CDR3 DNA reads TGTGCCAGCACCGGGACAGTGAACACTGAAGCTTTCTTT. It specifies CASTGTVNTEAFF.

J is TRBJ1-1 and V is TRBV6-6; D not resolved. The CDR3 has 14 amino acids. The V and J ends lost 7 bases and 3 bases respectively, with 15 bases between them. The germline gives CDR1 MNHNY, CDR2 SVGAGI (reference sequence). Here the CDR3 DNA reads TGTGCCAGCACCGCCCACGAGGTGGACACTGAAGCTTTCTTT. Translation gives CASTAHEVDTEAFF.

The chain employs TRBV6-5 and TRBJ2-7, with TRBD1 matching over 7 bases. This CDR3 has 14 residues. The germline gives CDR1 MNHEY, CDR2 SVGAGI. V dropped 5 bases and J dropped 2; count of bases not matched to a gene: 6. Written as DNA, the CDR3 is TGTGCCAGCAGTCAAACAGGGGCCCCCTACGAGCAGTACTTC. This gives the protein CASSQTGAPYEQYF.

This clone came up a few times. The DNA for the CDR3 is TGTGCCAGTAGTCTGCGCGGGCCAGACAGGGGGATCTATGGCTACACCTTC. This codes for CASSLRGPDRGIYGYTF. The genes are TRBV19 and TRBJ1-2, with 9 bases fitting TRBD1. The CDR3 is made up of 17 amino acids. Per germline, CDR1 LNHDA and CDR2 SQIVND (reference sequence). Trimming cost V 5 bases and J 4 bases; bases outside gene matches: 14.

The gene calls are TRBV7-9 and TRBJ2-2; 10 bases align to TRBD1. The CDR3 runs to 15 residues. V was pared by 4 bases and J by 6 bases, with 5 bases of the junction left unmatched. CDR1 SEHNR and CDR2 FQNEAQ come from the germline V gene (reference sequence). CDR3 in amino acids: CASSSLGQGAGELFF. The CDR3, as DNA: TGTGCCAGCAGCTCCCTAGGACAGGGGGCCGGGGAGCTGTTTTTT.

The chain carries TRBV5-6 and TRBJ2-7; the match to TRBD1 covers 7 bases. The germline V gene has CDR1 SGHDT and CDR2 YYEEEE. V was pared by 0 bases and J by 4 bases, with 1 base of the junction left unmatched. The CDR3 has 13 amino acids. The CDR3 DNA reads TGTGCCAGCAGCTTGGACAGGGGTTACGAGCAGTACTTC. Amino acids: CASSLDRGYEQYF.

This chain links TRBV9 with TRBJ2-3; TRBD1 might be the D (6 bases). The CDR3 loop spans 13 amino acids. Trimming shortened V by 2 bases and J by 5 bases, and 9 bases separated the two germline ends. The germline CDR1 and CDR2 sequences are SGDLS and YYNGEE. The CDR3 protein is CASSVLGGDTQYF. In nucleotides, the CDR3 is TGTGCCAGCAGCGTTCTAGGGGGAGATACGCAGTATTTT. Filled out from reference TRBV9 and TRBJ2-3, the complete variable domain reads DSGVTQTPKHLITATGQRVTLRCSPRSGDLSVYWYQQSLDQGLQFLIQYYNGEERAKGNILERFSAQQFPDLHSELNLSSLELGDSALYFCASSVLGGDTQYFGPGTRLTVL.

V and J are TRBV9 and TRBJ1-1, with D unclear. The CDR3 extends over 14 amino acids. Germline V gene lookup returns CDR1 SGDLS and CDR2 YYNGEE. Trimming stripped 0 bases from V and 2 bases from J, with 8 bases between. The CDR3 reads CASSVDFYNTEAFF. CDR3 nucleotide sequence: TGTGCCAGCAGCGTAGATTTTTATAACACTGAAGCTTTCTTT.

The gene calls are TRBV6-2 or TRBV6-3 and TRBJ2-1; D is possibly TRBD2 (5 bases). Trimming took 2 bases from V and 8 from J, leaving 22 bases between them. The CDR3 totals 17 residues. Germline assignment: CDR1 MNHEY and CDR2 SVGEGT. Written as DNA, the CDR3 is TGTGCCAGCAGTTACGAACAGACTATCCGTGTAAGCGATGAGCAGTTCTTC. This translates into CASSYEQTIRVSDEQFF.

V usage is TRBV18 and J usage is TRBJ2-1; D is undetermined. The CDR3 spans 17 residues. CDR1 KGHSH and CDR2 LQKENI come from the germline V gene. V was cut by 1 base and J by 1 base, with 14 bases left in between. CDR3 in amino acids: CASSPLGRGGSYNEQFF. The CDR3 DNA reads as TGTGCCAGCTCACCACTAGGTCGAGGCGGATCCTACAATGAGCAGTTCTTC.

The CDR3 loop is CASSEWASGGDTQYF. The CDR3 DNA reads as TGTGCCAGCAGTGAATGGGCTAGCGGGGGAGATACGCAGTATTTT. The rearrangement links TRBV25-1 to TRBJ2-3, with 10 bases identical to TRBD2. This CDR3 is 15 amino acids long. Trimming at V came to 1 base and at J to 5 bases, leaving 3 bases not matched to a gene. CDR1 MGHDK and CDR2 SYGVNS come from the germline V gene.

The V and J genes are TRBV6-6 and TRBJ2-1, with 9 bases lining up with TRBD2. CDR1 is MNHNY, CDR2 SVGAGI, per germline (reference sequence). V trimming: 2 bases; J trimming: 7 bases; junction bases outside the gene matches: 6. This CDR3 region has 15 residues. CDR3 loop: CASSYGAGGRNEQFF. CDR3 DNA sequence: TGTGCCAGCAGTTACGGCGCGGGGGGGCGGAATGAGCAGTTCTTC.

As regards this clone: Other DNA sequences in the same sample also yield this CDR3. V usage is TRBV6-5 and J usage is TRBJ1-1, with D maybe TRBD1 (6 bases). This CDR3 is built from 14 residues. Germline CDR1 and CDR2: MNHEY and SVGAGI. Trimming removed 5 bases at V and 0 bases at J, with 10 bases between. The chain's CDR3 is CASSPTGMNTEAFF. The DNA for the CDR3 is TGTGCCAGCAGTCCCACAGGGATGAACACTGAAGCTTTCTTT.

CDR3 sequence reads: CASSEAQPASYGYTF. In nucleotides, the CDR3 is TGTGCCAGCAGTGAAGCGCAACCGGCTAGCTATGGCTACACCTTC. The chain links TRBV2 to TRBJ1-2; D not resolved. Germline V CDR1 and CDR2: SNHLY, FYNNEI. The CDR3 is 15 amino acids. V gave up 0 bases and J gave up 4 bases, with 12 bases separating them. The full variable domain, in which reference TRBV2 and TRBJ1-2 provide the parts outside the CDR3, is EPEVTQTPSHQVTQMGQEVILRCVPISNHLYFYWYRQILGQKVEFLVSFYNNEISEKSEIFDDQFSVERPDGSNFTLKIRSTKLEDSAMYFCASSEAQPASYGYTFGSGTRLTVV.

The genes are TRBV3-1 (or the pseudogene TRBV3-2) and TRBJ2-7; a possible D gene is TRBD1 (5 bases). The CDR3 has 15 residues. Germline V CDR1 and CDR2: LGHDT, YNNKEL (reference sequence). V was pared by 2 bases and J by 4 bases, with 15 bases between. CDR3 in amino acids: CASSQKGQGLYEQYF. In nucleotides, the CDR3 is TGTGCCAGCAGCCAAAAGGGGCAGGGATTGTACGAGCAGTACTTC.

This clone showed up just once. The chain has TRBV19 and TRBJ1-1; D uncertain. Trimming took 3 bases from V and 7 from J, leaving 21 bases between them. Germline V lookup: CDR1 LNHDA, CDR2 SQIVND (reference sequence). The CDR3 length is 16 residues. CDR3 nucleotides: TGTGCCAGTAGTATGGTAAGGGAACCGAAACGGGGTGAAGCTTTCTTT. Translated, it gives CASSMVREPKRGEAFF.